The TCR beta chain described here comes from a study of blood T cells in healthy people across ages. Overall study context: T cells yielded about one barcoded beta molecule per two cells through template switching.

A J-beta primer mix and a sample-barcoded 5' primer were used in a second PCR of about 7 to 12 cycles. Every molecule of cDNA carried a tag from a template-switch adaptor with 12 random nucleotides. TCRdb passed the 5' RACE reads through MiXCR, listing each CDR3 protein once. The sample includes 910,000 or so distinct CDR3 sequences, roughly half of them seen just once. This receptor was identified in a woman aged 60 to 75 in good health. Sequenced: blood.

The CDR3 nucleotides read TGTGCCAGCAGCCAAGGGGTGGGGAGGGATGAGCAGTACTTC. Its protein is CASSQGVGRDEQYF. The chain combines TRBV3-1 with TRBJ2-7; 7 positions agree with TRBD2. Losses at the gene ends were 1 base for V and 7 bases for J; bases not matched to a gene: 7. In germline, CDR1 is LGHDT, CDR2 YNNKEL (reference sequence). The CDR3 length is 14 residues.